One and the same sample provided the 7 T cell receptor beta chains below, sequenced in a study of metastatic and nonmetastatic thyroid tumors. Thyroid surgery was performed in patients who had received no treatment beforehand. TCRdb ran MiXCR on the PCR reads. The sample has roughly 20,000 clones, 16% seen once. Sequenced input: tumor tissue. The source of these receptors is a female donor with papillary thyroid cancer or a benign thyroid nodule (not recorded which). Some clones in this sample may be carry-over from other donors' samples.

In this sample, this clone turned up many times. Within the sample, other DNA sequences also encode this same CDR3. The chain joins TRBV20-1 to TRBJ2-2; 7 bases are shared with TRBD2. This CDR3 is 15 amino acids long. V lost 2 bases and J lost 0; bases outside the gene matches: 3. Germline V CDR1 and CDR2: DFQATT, SNEGSKA (reference sequence). CDR3 loop: CSARSAGANTGELFF. The CDR3 DNA sequence: TGCAGTGCTAGATCCGCGGGGGCGAACACCGGGGAGCTGTTTTTT.

This clone ranks as medium-sized (0.01 to 0.1%). This sequence joins TRBV2 and TRBJ2-3; 7 bases fit TRBD1. CDR1 and CDR2 from the germline V gene are SNHLY and FYNNEI. With 6 bases clipped from V and 2 bases from J, the junction kept 8 bases outside the gene matches. The CDR3 contains 15 residues. CDR3 in amino acids: CASRYRGVITDTQYF. DNA of the CDR3: TGTGCCAGCAGGTACAGGGGAGTCATCACAGATACGCAGTATTTT.

This clone was seen repeatedly, ten times or more. The V and J genes are TRBV21-1 and TRBJ2-3; the DNA was not used to check the table's D call, TRBD2. TRBV21-1 corresponds to a pseudogene. CDR3 size: 18 residues. CDR3 coding DNA: TGTGCCAGCAGTTCCGGACTAGCGGGAGGGCCTGGTCCAGATACGCAGTATTTT. Amino acid sequence: CASSSGLAGGPGPDTQYF.

This clone was seen many times. The CDR3, as DNA: TGTGCCAGCAGTTACAAAGCGGGAGGGTTACTAAATGAGCAGTTCTTC. Protein sequence: CASSYKAGGLLNEQFF. The genes are TRBV6-5 and TRBJ2-1; 10 bases map to TRBD2. CDR3 size: 16 residues. Germline V lookup: CDR1 MNHEY, CDR2 SVGAGI. V gave up 2 bases and J gave up 7 bases; unmatched junction bases: 8.

The chain has TRBV11-2 and TRBJ2-1, with D tentatively TRBD2 (5 bases). Germline V CDR1 and CDR2: SGHAT, FQNNGV. The CDR3 spans 14 residues. V shed 7 bases and J shed 6 bases, with 16 bases lying between them. The CDR3, as DNA: TGTGCCAGCATCCCACCGAGGGTGGTCAATGAGCAGTTCTTC. This sequence encodes CASIPPRVVNEQFF.

This CDR3 is CALGTCISYEQYF. Here the CDR3 DNA reads TGTGCCCTCGGGACGTGTATCTCCTACGAGCAGTACTTC. The J gene is TRBJ2-7, the V gene TRBV6-1; D might be TRBD1 or TRBD2, each matching 5 bases. The germline V gene encodes CDR1 MNHNS and CDR2 SASEGT. The V gene lost 11 bases and the J gene lost 0 bases, with 14 bases spanning the gap. CDR3 size: 13 residues.

The table lists this clone with many counts. A read error is possible here, since a much larger clone lies one base away. The chain employs TRBV24-1 and TRBJ2-5, with 7 bases aligning to TRBD1. The CDR3 consists of 15 residues. Germline V gene sequence: CDR1 KGHDR, CDR2 SFDVKD. CDR3 amino acids: CASSALRQGGETQYF. Written as DNA, the CDR3 is TGTGCCTCCAGTGCCCTGAGACAGGGCGGAGAGACCCAGTACTTC.